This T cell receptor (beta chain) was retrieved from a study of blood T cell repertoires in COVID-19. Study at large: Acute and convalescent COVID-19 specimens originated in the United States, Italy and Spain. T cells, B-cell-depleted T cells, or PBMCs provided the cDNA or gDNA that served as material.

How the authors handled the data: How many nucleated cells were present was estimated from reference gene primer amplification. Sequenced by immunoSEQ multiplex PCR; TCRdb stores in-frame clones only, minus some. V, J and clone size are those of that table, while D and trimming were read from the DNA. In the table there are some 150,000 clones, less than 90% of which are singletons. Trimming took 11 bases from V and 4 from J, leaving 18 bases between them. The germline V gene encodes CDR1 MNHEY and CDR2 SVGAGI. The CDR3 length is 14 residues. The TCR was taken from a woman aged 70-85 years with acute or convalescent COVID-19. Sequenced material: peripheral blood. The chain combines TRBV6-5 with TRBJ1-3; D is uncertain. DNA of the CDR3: TGTGCCGCAAGGAGGGATGTATCGGGAAACACCATATATTTT. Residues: CAARRDVSGNTIYF.